One and the same sample provided the 29 T cell receptor beta chains below, sequenced in a study of T cells in Graves' hyperthyroidism and ophthalmopathy (dated by TCRdb to between 2019 and 2020). To prepare the library, multiplex PCR was applied. Sequenced using an Illumina HiSeq 2000. The TCR beta CDR3 regions were amplified from RNA transcripts. The TCR CDR3 was subjected to a first round of RT-PCR using the HTBI primer set and the Qiagen OneStep RT-PCR kit. The raw public data were reprocessed by TCRdb itself: fastp quality trimming at Q25, MiXCR clonotype calling, in-frame beta chains only. Each CDR3 protein appears once, grouped with its most common genes and DNA. For this sample the table gives fewer than 350,000 distinct CDR3 sequences, of which about an eighth were detected only once. The ten largest clones represent roughly 7.5% of the sample. Material for sequencing was blood. Receptors were obtained from a woman younger than 45 with Graves' hyperthyroidism that later progressed to Graves' ophthalmopathy.

A few counts support this clonotype. CDR3 protein: CASSTDSPLHF. Written as DNA, the CDR3 is TGTGCCTCTTCGACGGATTCACCCCTCCACTTT. The chain recombines TRBV3-2 with TRBJ1-6. TRBV3-2 is listed as a pseudogene. The CDR3 runs 11 residues.

This clonotype appeared many times. The DNA for the CDR3 is TGTGCCAGCAGTGAAGGACAGCTTAACTACAATGAGCAGTTCTTC. It specifies CASSEGQLNYNEQFF. The V and J genes are TRBV28 and TRBJ2-1; perhaps TRBD1 as D (6 bases). The CDR3 totals 15 residues. Germline V gene sequence: CDR1 MDHEN, CDR2 SYDVKM. The ends were cut back, 5 bases at V and 3 bases at J, with 14 bases in the middle. Full variable domain (outside the CDR3, taken from reference TRBV28 and TRBJ2-1): DVKVTQSSRYLVKRTGEKVFLECVQDMDHENMFWYRQDPGLGLRLIYFSYDVKMKEKGDIPEGYSVSREKKERFSLILESASTNQTSMYLCASSEGQLNYNEQFFGPGTRLTVL.

This clonotype was found a few times. The J gene is TRBJ2-7, the V gene TRBV6-2 or TRBV6-3; D gene unclear. Trimming removed 2 bases from V and 3 bases from J, with 8 bases in between. This CDR3 spans 13 amino acids. Germline V gene data show CDR1 as MNHEY and CDR2 as SVGEGT. CDR3 loop: CASSYILDYEQYF. The CDR3 bases are TGTGCCAGCAGTTACATCTTAGACTACGAGCAGTACTTC.

This chain joins TRBV4-1 and TRBJ1-1; 10 nucleotides agree with TRBD1. The V segment lost 6 bases and the J segment 1 base; nucleotides outside the gene matches: 5. Germline loops: CDR1 MGHRA, CDR2 YSYEKL. CDR3 length equals 15 residues. The CDR3 sequence: CASSDWDRGNTEAFF. CDR3 DNA sequence: TGCGCCAGCAGTGACTGGGACAGGGGGAACACTGAAGCTTTCTTT.

This clonotype was counted a few times. V gene TRBV25-1 combines with J gene TRBJ2-1, with D perhaps matching TRBD2 (6 bases). This CDR3 contains 13 residues. V was pared by 4 bases and J by 8 bases, with 12 bases between. Germline CDR1 reads MGHDK; CDR2 reads SYGVNS. The CDR3 DNA reads TGTGCCAGCAGTGGGACGGGGAGGCATGAGCAGTTCTTC. Encoded protein: CASSGTGRHEQFF.

The V call is TRBV20-1, the J call TRBJ2-5; either TRBD1 or TRBD2 may supply D (7 bases each). The germline V and J ends were trimmed by 5 bases and 5 bases, with 15 bases remaining between them. The CDR3 runs to 13 residues. Germline loops: CDR1 DFQATT, CDR2 SNEGSKA (reference sequence). The CDR3 loop reads CSALQGGRETQYF. For the CDR3, the DNA is TGCAGTGCTCTTCAGGGGGGGAGGGAGACCCAGTACTTC.

This clonotype was observed many times. The chain recombines TRBV5-1 with TRBJ2-7; 10 bases fit TRBD2. The CDR3 length is 15 residues. The V gene end was trimmed by 4 bases and the J gene end by 5 bases; junction bases not matched to a gene: 9. From germline, CDR1 is SGHRS and CDR2 YFSETQ. The CDR3 loop is CASSQLAGVGNEQYF. DNA of the CDR3: TGCGCCAGCAGCCAGCTAGCGGGAGTCGGAAACGAGCAGTACTTC.

This clonotype was counted at least ten times. CDR3 region: CASSLTSSQPQHF. CDR3 nucleotides: TGTGCCAGCAGCTTAACATCAAGTCAGCCCCAGCATTTT. The rearrangement uses TRBV7-2 and TRBJ1-5; D ambiguous. The CDR3 consists of 13 residues. Germline values: CDR1 SGHTA, CDR2 FQGNSA. The V end was cut by 2 bases, the J end by 6 bases, with 8 bases between. The whole variable domain, remainder taken from reference TRBV7-2 and TRBJ1-5, is GAGVSQSPSNKVTEKGKDVELRCDPISGHTALYWYRQSLGQGLEFLIYFQGNSAPDKSGLPSDRFSAERTGGSVSTLTIQRTQQEDSAVYLCASSLTSSQPQHFGDGTRLSIL.

This clonotype was counted many times. V gene TRBV27 combines with J gene TRBJ2-1; 8 nucleotides agree with TRBD2. V shed 8 bases and J 2 bases; nucleotides not matched to a gene: 5. Germline CDR1 and CDR2: MNHEY and SMNVEV (reference sequence). This CDR3 contains 14 residues. In DNA, the CDR3 is TGTGCCAGCCGTAGCGGGACGACCTACAATGAGCAGTTCTTC. Amino acid sequence: CASRSGTTYNEQFF.

This clonotype showed up many times. V gene TRBV7-2 combines with J gene TRBJ2-7; 7 bases are a match to TRBD1. The CDR3 totals 15 residues. Germline CDR1 and CDR2: SGHTA and FQGNSA. The V and J ends lost 1 base and 3 bases, in that order; junction bases with no gene match: 6. Here the CDR3 DNA reads TGTGCCAGCAGCTTAGACGGGACAGCACTCTACGAGCAGTACTTC. It is translated as CASSLDGTALYEQYF.

The gene calls are TRBV5-1 and TRBJ2-7, with D maybe TRBD2 (6 bases). In germline, CDR1 is SGHRS, CDR2 YFSETQ. The CDR3 spans 17 residues. Trimming removed 0 bases from V and 4 bases from J, with 20 bases in between. The CDR3 here is CASSLVPGVGPGYEQYF. CDR3 DNA: TGCGCCAGCAGCTTGGTCCCGGGGGTTGGCCCCGGGTACGAGCAGTACTTC. The variable domain in full, completed from reference TRBV5-1 and TRBJ2-7, reads KAGVTQTPRYLIKTRGQQVTLSCSPISGHRSVSWYQQTPGQGLQFLFEYFSETQRNKGNFPGRFSGRQFSNSRSEMNVSTLELGDSALYLCASSLVPGVGPGYEQYFGPGTRLTVT.

This clonotype was seen repeatedly, ten times or more. V gene TRBV29-1 combines with J gene TRBJ2-4; D is unclear. The V end was cut by 3 bases, the J end by 2 bases, with 8 bases between. The germline CDR1 and CDR2 sequences are SQVTM and ANQGSEA. CDR3 size: 13 residues. CDR3 sequence (DNA): TGCAGCGTTGAGGGTCAGACCAAAAACATTCAGTACTTC. It yields the protein CSVEGQTKNIQYF.

On this clonotype itself: It may be a read error: a sequence one base away is much more abundant. The chain carries TRBV15 and TRBJ2-7; no definite D call. Germline-derived CDR1 and CDR2 are LNHNV and YYDKDF (reference sequence). CDR3 size: 17 residues. CDR3 protein: CAASRVAGLEAPYEQYF. The CDR3 coding sequence is TGTGCCGCCAGCAGAGTAGCTGGGCTAGAGGCCCCTTACGAGCAGTACTTC. Together with reference TRBV15 and TRBJ2-7, the CDR3 gives the full variable domain: DAMVIQNPRYQVTQFGKPVTLSCSQTLNHNVMYWYQQKSSQAPKLLFHYYDKDFNNEADTPDNFQSRRPNTSFCFLDIRSPGLGDTAMYLCAASRVAGLEAPYEQYFGPGTRLTVT.

The V call is TRBV24-1, the J call TRBJ2-1; D gene ambiguous. The V gene's germline CDR1 is KGHDR and CDR2 SFDVKD. The CDR3 covers 15 residues. Trimming took 4 bases from V and 5 from J, leaving 14 bases between them. The DNA of the CDR3 is TGTGCCACCAGTGACTCTACGGAGATAGACAATGAGCAGTTCTTC. Residues: CATSDSTEIDNEQFF.

This clonotype has at least ten counts. The V and J genes are TRBV12-3 or TRBV12-4 and TRBJ2-1; 7 bases are a match to TRBD1. The CDR3 loop spans 15 amino acids. With 7 bases clipped from V and 4 bases from J, the junction kept 10 bases outside the gene matches. The CDR3 coding sequence is TGTGCCAGCACCCCTTCGGGACAGCGTTACAATGAGCAGTTCTTC. It yields the protein CASTPSGQRYNEQFF.

This clonotype was detected many times. V and J are TRBV18 and TRBJ2-2, with TRBD2 identical over 10 bases. The length of the CDR3 is 17 residues. From germline, CDR1 is KGHSH and CDR2 LQKENI. With 2 bases clipped from V and 1 base from J, the junction kept 4 bases outside the gene matches. Here the CDR3 reads CASSPAGTSENTGELFF. The CDR3 region has the DNA TGTGCCAGCTCACCAGCCGGGACTAGCGAGAACACCGGGGAGCTGTTTTTT.

This clonotype was counted at least ten times. The chain links TRBV6-1 to TRBJ1-1, with D uncertain. V lost 7 bases, J lost 3 bases, and 15 bases lay in between. This CDR3 contains 14 residues. Germline V lookup: CDR1 MNHNS, CDR2 SASEGT. For the CDR3, the DNA is TGTGCCAGCACGGAAATTTCTGGAGACACTGAAGCTTTCTTT. Translation: CASTEISGDTEAFF.

This clonotype has a count of ten or more. V usage is TRBV18 and J usage is TRBJ2-7; 9 bases fit TRBD1. The CDR3 is 14 residues long. Germline lookup yields CDR1 KGHSH and CDR2 LQKENI. The V and J ends lost 5 bases and 5 bases, in that order; junction bases with no gene match: 7. The CDR3 sequence is CASSYTGGADEQYF. Here the CDR3 DNA reads TGTGCCAGCTCATACACAGGGGGCGCGGACGAGCAGTACTTC.

This clonotype was counted ten times or more. The J gene is TRBJ2-5, the V gene TRBV5-1; D not resolved. CDR3 length equals 15 residues. V lost 0 bases, J lost 5 bases, and 14 bases lay in between. Germline V gives CDR1 SGHRS, CDR2 YFSETQ. The CDR3 loop reads CASSLEAVMEETQYF. CDR3 nucleotide sequence: TGCGCCAGCAGCTTGGAGGCTGTAATGGAGGAGACCCAGTACTTC.

This clonotype was observed at least ten times. The gene calls are TRBV11-2 and TRBJ2-3; D unclear. Between the trimmed V and J ends, which lost 8 bases and 3 bases, there was a span of 15 bases. CDR1 SGHAT and CDR2 FQNNGV come from the germline V gene. CDR3 length: 14 amino acids. The CDR3, as DNA: TGTGCCAGCGGGTGGGAACCTGGGACAGATACGCAGTATTTT. Translating it yields CASGWEPGTDTQYF.

The table lists this clonotype with a few counts. The chain employs TRBV9 and TRBJ2-2, with 12 bases lining up with TRBD2. CDR1 and CDR2 (germline): SGDLS, YYNGEE. Germline trimming cut 3 bases from V and 5 bases from J; bases unmatched to any gene: 14. The CDR3 is 19 residues long. The CDR3 coding sequence is TGTGCCAGCAGCGCCGCCCCGGAACTAGCGGGAGGCTCGACCGGGGAGCTGTTTTTT. Translating gives CASSAAPELAGGSTGELFF.

In its sample, this clonotype was seen many times. This CDR3 is CATESEEGDTQYF. The CDR3 nucleotides are TGTGCCACCGAATCCGAGGAGGGAGATACGCAGTATTTT. The J gene is TRBJ2-3, the V gene TRBV24-1; the D gene is possibly TRBD2 (6 bases). CDR3 length: 13 residues. V was cut by 9 bases and J by 5 bases, with 14 bases left in between. CDR1 is KGHDR and CDR2 is SFDVKD in the germline V gene.

This clonotype was observed at least ten times. The chain recombines TRBV28 with TRBJ2-1; 9 nucleotides align to TRBD2. The germline gives CDR1 MDHEN, CDR2 SYDVKM. The CDR3 is 16 amino acids. Germline trimming cut 2 bases from V and 9 bases from J; bases unmatched to any gene: 11. Written as DNA, the CDR3 is TGTGCCAGCAGTTTAGGAGGCGGGGGACTAGCCTCTGAGCAGTTCTTC. This translates into CASSLGGGGLASEQFF.

In its sample, this clonotype was seen many times. The chain is built from TRBV2 and TRBJ1-5; maybe TRBD1 (5 bases). The CDR3 is made up of 13 amino acids. CDR1 and CDR2 from the germline V gene are SNHLY and FYNNEI. Trimming removed 3 bases from V and 6 bases from J, with 9 bases in between. This CDR3 is CASSDRGPQPQHF. As DNA, the CDR3 is TGTGCCAGCAGTGACCGGGGACCTCAGCCCCAGCATTTT.

The chain joins TRBV27 to TRBJ2-6; D remains ambiguous. CDR1 and CDR2 (germline): MNHEY, SMNVEV (reference sequence). There are 18 residues in the CDR3. V was cut by 4 bases and J by 0 bases, with 16 bases left in between. The CDR3 sequence: CASSSLRTESSGANVLTF. DNA of the CDR3: TGTGCCAGCAGTTCCCTACGGACGGAAAGCTCTGGGGCCAACGTCCTGACTTTC.

This chain uses TRBV28 with TRBJ2-7, with 8 bases fitting TRBD2. V shed 6 bases and J 5 bases; nucleotides not matched to a gene: 15. There are 16 residues in the CDR3. CDR1 is MDHEN, CDR2 SYDVKM, per germline. The CDR3 DNA follows: TGTGCCAGCAGCCCTATTCTAACGGGAGGGCAGAACGAGCAGTACTTC. Protein product: CASSPILTGGQNEQYF.

This clonotype was recorded a few times. The V and J genes are TRBV6-2 or TRBV6-3 and TRBJ1-5; TRBD1 might be the D (5 bases). In germline, CDR1 is MNHEY, CDR2 SVGEGT. The CDR3 loop spans 16 amino acids. V was pared by 2 bases and J by 1 base, with 12 bases between. CDR3 in amino acids: CASSYPGLGSNQPQHF. The CDR3 DNA reads as TGTGCCAGCAGTTACCCGGGACTTGGCAGCAATCAGCCCCAGCATTTT.

The table lists this clonotype with many counts. This rearrangement joins TRBV7-6 to TRBJ2-7; 10 nucleotides align to TRBD1. The V and J ends lost 4 bases and 3 bases, in that order; junction bases with no gene match: 6. Germline values: CDR1 SGHVS, CDR2 FNYEAQ. CDR3 length: 15 amino acids. The CDR3 loop is CASSSGQGIYYEQYF. The CDR3 DNA sequence: TGTGCCAGCAGCTCGGGACAGGGGATTTACTACGAGCAGTACTTC.

This clonotype showed up many times. This chain connects TRBV18 to TRBJ2-7; D call uncertain. This CDR3 region has 14 residues. The germline V gene encodes CDR1 KGHSH and CDR2 LQKENI. The ends were cut back, 1 base at V and 0 bases at J, with 7 bases in the middle. The CDR3 reads CASSPQGFSYEQYF. CDR3 nucleotide sequence: TGTGCCAGCTCACCACAGGGATTCTCCTACGAGCAGTACTTC.